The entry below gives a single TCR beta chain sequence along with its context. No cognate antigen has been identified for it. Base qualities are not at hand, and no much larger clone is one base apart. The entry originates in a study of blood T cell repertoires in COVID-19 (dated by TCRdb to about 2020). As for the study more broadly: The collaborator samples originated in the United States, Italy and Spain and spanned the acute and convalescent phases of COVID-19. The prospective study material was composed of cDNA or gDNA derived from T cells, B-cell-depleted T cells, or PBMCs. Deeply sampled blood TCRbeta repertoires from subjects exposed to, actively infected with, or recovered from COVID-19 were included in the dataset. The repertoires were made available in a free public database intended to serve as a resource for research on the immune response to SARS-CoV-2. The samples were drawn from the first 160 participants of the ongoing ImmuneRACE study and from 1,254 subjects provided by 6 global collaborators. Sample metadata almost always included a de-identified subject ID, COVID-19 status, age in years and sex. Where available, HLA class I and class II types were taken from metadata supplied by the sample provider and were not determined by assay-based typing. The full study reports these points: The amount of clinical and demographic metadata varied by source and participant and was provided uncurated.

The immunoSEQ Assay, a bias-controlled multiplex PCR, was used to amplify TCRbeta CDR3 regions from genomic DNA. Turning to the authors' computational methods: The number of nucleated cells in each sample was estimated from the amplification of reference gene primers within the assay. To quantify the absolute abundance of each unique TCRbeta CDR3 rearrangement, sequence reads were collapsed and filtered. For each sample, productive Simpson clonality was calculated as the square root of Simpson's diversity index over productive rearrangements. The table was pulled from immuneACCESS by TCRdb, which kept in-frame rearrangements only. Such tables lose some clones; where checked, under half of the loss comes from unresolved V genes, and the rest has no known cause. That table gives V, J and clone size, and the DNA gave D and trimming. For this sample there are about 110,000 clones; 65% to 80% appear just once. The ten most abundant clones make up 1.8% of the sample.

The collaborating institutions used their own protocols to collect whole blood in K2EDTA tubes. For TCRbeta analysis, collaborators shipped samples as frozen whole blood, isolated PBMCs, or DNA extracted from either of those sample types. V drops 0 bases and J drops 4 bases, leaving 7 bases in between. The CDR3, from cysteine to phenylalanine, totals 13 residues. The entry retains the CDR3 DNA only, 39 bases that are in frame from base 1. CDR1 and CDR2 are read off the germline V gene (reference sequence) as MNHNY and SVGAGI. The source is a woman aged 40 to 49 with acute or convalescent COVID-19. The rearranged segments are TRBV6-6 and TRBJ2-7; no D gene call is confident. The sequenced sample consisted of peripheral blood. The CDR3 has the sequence CASSYSIGYEQYF. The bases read TGTGCCAGCAGTTACTCGATCGGGTACGAGCAGTACTTC.